This entry features one TCR beta chain sequence. Its antigen is undetermined. Trimming shortened V by 5 bases and J by 7 bases, and 12 bases separated the two germline ends. CDR1 and CDR2 from the germline V gene are MNHEY and SMNVEV (reference sequence). CDR3 size: 13 residues. This specimen comes from a study of cytomegalovirus exposure and HLA in healthy donors. Study-level points and caveats: Apart from CMV serostatus, no immune exposure information was available. More clonal expansion characterized HLA-associated TCR beta chains than equally common others in a later analysis. When analyzed later, the rates of TCR association showed variation by HLA locus, with DRB1 the most and HLA-C the fewest.

The PCR had 60 Vbeta and 13 Jbeta primers. The repertoire was sequenced with immunoSEQ multiplex PCR; TCRdb's copy has only in-frame clones and lacks some. The sample holds tens of thousands of clones, around four fifths seen once. The sample consisted of PBMCs. The receptor comes from a male donor in good health and CMV-seropositive. The V call is TRBV27, the J call TRBJ1-5; no clear D. The chain's CDR3 is CASSPSWEQPQHF. CDR3 nucleotide sequence: TGTGCCAGCAGTCCCAGTTGGGAGCAGCCCCAGCATTTT.